The next 24 T cell receptor beta chains were all read from a single sample in a study of T-cell reconstitution after alpha-beta-depleted transplantation in children. Unique molecular identifiers featured in how the TCRbeta library was prepared. One entry per CDR3 protein, called by TCRdb with MiXCR from the PCR reads. The sample includes about 980,000 distinct CDR3 sequences, under 30% of them seen just once. The sequenced sample was PBMCs, mostly from graft donor cells, obtained 360 days after TCRalphabeta/CD19-depleted stem cell transplant. The source is a boy under two years old who had a stem cell transplant for SCID, so the T cells may come from the graft donor.

This clonotype was recorded many times. This rearrangement joins TRBV4-1 to TRBJ2-3, with D tentatively TRBD1 or TRBD2 (5 bases each). CDR3 length: 13 amino acids. Trimming removed 0 bases at V and 10 bases at J, with 11 bases between. Germline V CDR1 and CDR2: MGHRA, YSYEKL. As DNA, the CDR3 is TGCGCCAGCAGCCAAGATCTGGGGGTCCCGCAGTATTTT. Amino acid sequence: CASSQDLGVPQYF.

The V gene is TRBV6-1, the J gene TRBJ1-1, with TRBD1 as a possible D gene (5 bases). V was clipped by 7 bases and J by 1 base, with 13 bases between them. The V gene's germline CDR1 is MNHNS and CDR2 SASEGT. The CDR3 totals 14 residues. CDR3 bases: TGTGCCAGCAAAAGGGACGGAAAGAACACTGAAGCTTTCTTT. It yields the protein CASKRDGKNTEAFF.

In this sample, this clonotype turned up a few times. Here the CDR3 DNA reads TGTGCCAGCAGTTTCAGGGACAGGGGAGAAGAGACCCAGTACTTC. It codes for CASSFRDRGEETQYF. The rearrangement uses TRBV28 and TRBJ2-5; 10 nucleotides agree with TRBD1. Germline V gene data show CDR1 as MDHEN and CDR2 as SYDVKM. CDR3 length: 15 residues. J gave up 3 bases and V 3 bases, and 4 bases lay outside the gene matches.

The rearrangement links TRBV28 to TRBJ2-7, with TRBD1 identical over 9 bases. The J segment lost 8 bases and the V segment lost 5 bases, leaving 13 bases of the junction unmatched. Germline V gives CDR1 MDHEN, CDR2 SYDVKM. This CDR3 spans 15 amino acids. The CDR3 region has the DNA TGTGCCAGCAGTAAACAGGGGGCTCGGTTGTACCAGCAGTACTTC. This encodes CASSKQGARLYQQYF.

The chain links TRBV4-3 to TRBJ2-1; 12 bases line up with TRBD2. The germline V gene encodes CDR1 LGHNA and CDR2 YSLEER. The CDR3 loop spans 17 amino acids. Trimming at V came to 4 bases and at J to 5 bases, leaving 9 bases not matched to a gene. The chain's CDR3 is CASSPLAGGPGDNEQFF. Written as DNA, the CDR3 is TGCGCCAGCAGCCCGCTAGCGGGGGGGCCAGGGGACAATGAGCAGTTCTTC.

This clonotype was picked up many times. This rearrangement joins TRBV4-3 to TRBJ2-3; either TRBD1 or TRBD2 may supply D (6 bases each). The CDR3 length is 16 residues. The V end lost 4 bases, the J end lost 5 bases, and 19 bases lay between the germline ends. CDR1 LGHNA and CDR2 YSLEER come from the germline V gene. CDR3: CASSPNVGGEGDTQYF. In DNA form, the CDR3 reads TGCGCCAGCAGCCCCAATGTGGGGGGCGAGGGAGATACGCAGTATTTT.

This chain links TRBV6-5 with TRBJ1-1; D uncertain. Per the germline V gene, CDR1 is MNHEY and CDR2 is SVGAGI. The CDR3 length is 14 residues. V was trimmed by 2 bases and J by 1 base, leaving 8 bases between them. The DNA of the CDR3 is TGTGCCAGCAGTTACGGCGGCTCGAACACTGAAGCTTTCTTT. Translation: CASSYGGSNTEAFF.

In its sample, this clonotype was seen a few times. This sequence joins TRBV7-9 and TRBJ2-5; weak D call: TRBD1 (5 bases). Trimming took 2 bases from V and 2 from J, leaving 12 bases between them. Germline assignment: CDR1 SEHNR and CDR2 FQNEAQ (reference sequence). This CDR3 spans 15 amino acids. The CDR3 spells CASSLTGTTQETQYF. CDR3 nucleotides: TGTGCCAGCAGCTTAACAGGCACTACGCAAGAGACCCAGTACTTC.

This clonotype was picked up a small number of times. The V and J genes are TRBV5-1 and TRBJ2-1, with D perhaps matching TRBD1 (5 bases). Per germline, CDR1 SGHRS and CDR2 YFSETQ. The CDR3 sequence is 13 residues long. Trimming took 2 bases from V and 9 from J, leaving 12 bases between them. CDR3: CASSFVAGLEQFF. CDR3 bases: TGCGCCAGCAGCTTCGTGGCAGGGCTTGAGCAGTTCTTC.

The chain carries TRBV5-1 and TRBJ1-1, with a weak D call TRBD1 (5 bases). Trimming stripped 4 bases from V and 0 bases from J, with 10 bases between. The germline V gene has CDR1 SGHRS and CDR2 YFSETQ. There are 14 residues in the CDR3. CDR3 residues: CASSHDSLNTEAFF. The DNA of the CDR3 is TGCGCCAGCAGCCACGACAGTTTGAACACTGAAGCTTTCTTT.

This chain connects TRBV5-6 to TRBJ2-7, with 10 nucleotides matching TRBD1. The germline V gene has CDR1 SGHDT and CDR2 YYEEEE. The CDR3 runs to 13 residues. V lost 3 bases and J lost 8; bases outside the gene matches: 5. CDR3 sequence: CASSWTGGGQQYF. The CDR3, as DNA: TGTGCCAGCAGCTGGACAGGGGGGGGCCAGCAGTACTTC. The full variable domain, in which reference TRBV5-6 and TRBJ2-7 provide the parts outside the CDR3, is DAGVTQSPTHLIKTRGQQVTLRCSPKSGHDTVSWYQQALGQGPQFIFQYYEEEERQRGNFPDRFSGHQFPNYSSELNVNALLLGDSALYLCASSWTGGGQQYFGPGTRLTVT.

The J gene is TRBJ2-2, the V gene TRBV6-1; D not resolved. CDR1 and CDR2 from the germline V gene are MNHNS and SASEGT. The CDR3 loop spans 16 amino acids. Trimming stripped 10 bases from V and 2 bases from J, with 20 bases between. In nucleotides, the CDR3 is TGTGCCACCCACTTCTCCGACACTGCAAACACCGGGGAGCTGTTTTTT. Translating gives CATHFSDTANTGELFF.

CDR3 coding DNA: TGCGCCAGCAGCCCCAAACTCGGGCTGACAGATATGAACACCGGGGAGCTGTTTTTT. Translated: CASSPKLGLTDMNTGELFF. The chain recombines TRBV4-1 with TRBJ2-2, with D tentatively TRBD1 (5 bases). CDR3 length: 19 amino acids. Germline V gene lookup returns CDR1 MGHRA and CDR2 YSYEKL. V was clipped by 4 bases and J by 1 base, with 22 bases between them.

The V call is TRBV24-1, the J call TRBJ2-1; 10 positions match TRBD2. This CDR3 is built from 14 residues. Germline V gives CDR1 KGHDR, CDR2 SFDVKD. The junction had 9 bases not matched to a gene; V was cut back by 5 bases and J by 12 bases. CDR3 region: CATSAGTSEGRQFF. CDR3 nucleotide sequence: TGTGCCACCAGTGCGGGGACTAGCGAAGGGAGGCAGTTCTTC.

This clonotype came up a few times. V is TRBV27 and J is TRBJ1-6, with D perhaps matching TRBD1 (5 bases). The CDR3 extends over 15 amino acids. CDR1 is MNHEY, CDR2 SMNVEV, per germline (reference sequence). V was cut by 8 bases and J by 9 bases, with 20 bases left in between. The CDR3 loop reads CASSMGTGIGSPLHF. CDR3 coding DNA: TGTGCCAGCTCCATGGGGACTGGGATCGGTTCACCCCTCCACTTT.

The rearrangement joins TRBV18 to TRBJ1-1, with D possibly TRBD1 on 6 matching bases. The CDR3 has 17 amino acids. Germline CDR1 and CDR2: KGHSH and LQKENI. Trimming took off 4 bases at V and 0 bases at J, with 18 bases between the two ends. The CDR3 protein is CASSRRQDPVMNTEAFF. In DNA, the CDR3 is TGTGCCAGCTCACGAAGACAGGACCCAGTAATGAACACTGAAGCTTTCTTT.

This clonotype occurred many times. The chain has TRBV29-1 and TRBJ2-3; TRBD1 is a possible D gene (6 bases). V was shortened by 1 base and J by 3 bases, with 14 bases between the two germline ends. Germline V gives CDR1 SQVTM, CDR2 ANQGSEA. The CDR3 contains 15 residues. The CDR3 is CSVEGGQGITDTQYF. The CDR3 DNA follows: TGCAGCGTTGAAGGAGGGCAGGGGATTACAGATACGCAGTATTTT.

This clonotype was picked up a small number of times. This chain connects TRBV12-3 or TRBV12-4 to TRBJ2-5, with D perhaps TRBD1 (7 bases). Trimming took off 3 bases at V and 4 bases at J, with 15 bases between the two ends. The length of the CDR3 is 15 residues. DNA for the CDR3: TGTGCCAGCAGTTTTACAGGGGTGGGGGGAGAGACCCAGTACTTC. Translation gives CASSFTGVGGETQYF.

CDR3 in DNA: TGTGCCAGTAGTATAGAGGTCCGTCGAGGAAACCAAGAGACCCAGTACTTC. Translated, it gives CASSIEVRRGNQETQYF. This chain links TRBV19 with TRBJ2-5; D gene unclear. Between the trimmed V and J ends, which lost 0 bases and 0 bases, there was a span of 14 bases. CDR1 LNHDA and CDR2 SQIVND come from the germline V gene (reference sequence). The CDR3 extends over 17 amino acids.

The V and J genes are TRBV27 and TRBJ2-3; weak D call: TRBD1 (6 bases). Trimming left V 0 bases short and J 8 bases short, with 21 bases between. The CDR3 extends over 17 amino acids. The germline V gene has CDR1 MNHEY and CDR2 SMNVEV (reference sequence). This CDR3 reads CASSLSPYRVSTGTQYF. Here the CDR3 DNA reads TGTGCCAGCAGTTTATCGCCCTACAGGGTCAGCACTGGTACGCAGTATTTT.

This chain uses TRBV28 with TRBJ2-6; 9 bases agree with TRBD1. Trimming cost V 6 bases and J 2 bases; bases outside gene matches: 14. The length of the CDR3 is 19 residues. Germline CDR1 MDHEN, CDR2 SYDVKM. CDR3 protein: CASRGTGKWLGAGANVLTF. CDR3 nucleotide sequence: TGTGCCAGCAGGGGGACAGGGAAGTGGCTTGGGGCTGGGGCCAACGTCCTGACTTTC.

This clonotype was seen a few times. V is TRBV10-3 and J is TRBJ2-7, with D possibly being TRBD1 or TRBD2 (6 bases each). V lost 4 bases, J lost 6 bases, and 16 bases lay in between. Germline values: CDR1 ENHRY, CDR2 SYGVKD. The CDR3 is 14 residues long. The CDR3 loop reads CAISVGGALFEQYF. In DNA form, the CDR3 reads TGTGCCATCAGTGTGGGGGGCGCCCTCTTCGAGCAGTACTTC.

This clonotype was recorded a few times. V gene TRBV9 combines with J gene TRBJ1-1; 7 bases align to TRBD1. The CDR3 loop spans 15 amino acids. From germline, CDR1 is SGDLS and CDR2 YYNGEE. J was trimmed by 2 bases and V by 4 bases; bases with no gene match: 8. CDR3 protein: CASSPTGWLNTEAFF. CDR3 DNA: TGTGCCAGCAGCCCGACAGGGTGGCTAAACACTGAAGCTTTCTTT.

The table lists this clonotype with a few counts. The rearrangement joins TRBV7-9 to TRBJ1-5; 9 bases map to TRBD1. V lost 3 bases, J lost 8 bases, and 5 bases stayed unmatched. This CDR3 comprises 14 residues. Germline V gives CDR1 SEHNR, CDR2 FQNEAQ (reference sequence). CDR3 sequence: CASSFGTGIEPQHF. The CDR3 DNA is TGTGCCAGCAGCTTCGGGACAGGGATTGAGCCCCAGCATTTT.